The 3 T cell receptor beta chains in this list originate from one sample, sequenced in a study of control samples from healthy donors and cancer patients. The repertoire was sequenced with immunoSEQ multiplex PCR; TCRdb's copy has only in-frame clones and lacks some. This sample has 140,000 to 150,000 clones, with 80% to 95% found just once. Sequenced sample: blood. The origin of the receptors is a man younger than 40 in good health.

V and J are TRBV7-3 and TRBJ2-1, with D possibly matching TRBD2 (5 bases). There are 14 residues in the CDR3. The germline gives CDR1 SGHTA, CDR2 FQGTGA. The germline V and J ends were trimmed by 6 bases and 6 bases, with 15 bases remaining between them. CDR3 coding DNA: TGTGCCAGCAGAGAACTAGGAATCGGCAATGAGCAGTTCTTC. This codes for CASRELGIGNEQFF. Drawing the rest from reference TRBV7-3 and TRBJ2-1, the complete variable domain is GAGVSQTPSNKVTEKGKYVELRCDPISGHTALYWYRQSLGQGPEFLIYFQGTGAADDSGLPNDRFFAVRPEGSVSTLKIQRTERGDSAVYLCASRELGIGNEQFFGPGTRLTVL.

This clone occurred a few times. This chain uses TRBV27 with TRBJ1-5, with D uncertain. Germline loops: CDR1 MNHEY, CDR2 SMNVEV (reference sequence). V was trimmed by 5 bases and J by 0 bases, leaving 11 bases between them. This CDR3 has 15 amino acids. CDR3 in DNA: TGTGCCAGCAGTATCCCCCCCTATAGCAATCAGCCCCAGCATTTT. Amino acids: CASSIPPYSNQPQHF.

The rearrangement links TRBV14 to TRBJ1-2; D gene ambiguous. This CDR3 is built from 14 residues. Germline CDR1 SGHDN, CDR2 FVKESK. The V end was cut by 2 bases, the J end by 4 bases, with 11 bases between. The CDR3 sequence is CASSQLVQAYGYTF. The CDR3 DNA reads as TGTGCCAGCAGCCAACTCGTTCAGGCCTATGGCTACACCTTC.